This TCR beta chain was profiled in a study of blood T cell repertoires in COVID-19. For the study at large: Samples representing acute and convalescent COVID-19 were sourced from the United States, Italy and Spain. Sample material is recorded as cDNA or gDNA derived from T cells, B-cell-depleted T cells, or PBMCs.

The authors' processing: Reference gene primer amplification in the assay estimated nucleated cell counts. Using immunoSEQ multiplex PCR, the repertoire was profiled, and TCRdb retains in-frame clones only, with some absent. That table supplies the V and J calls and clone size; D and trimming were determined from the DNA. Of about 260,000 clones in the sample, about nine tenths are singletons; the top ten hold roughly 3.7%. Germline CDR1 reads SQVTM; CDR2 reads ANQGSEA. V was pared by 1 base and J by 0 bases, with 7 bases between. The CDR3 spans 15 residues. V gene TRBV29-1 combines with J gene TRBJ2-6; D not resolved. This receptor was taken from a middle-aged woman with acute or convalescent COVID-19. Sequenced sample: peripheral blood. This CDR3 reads CSVEGLSSGANVLTF. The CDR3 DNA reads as TGCAGCGTTGAAGGACTGAGCTCTGGGGCCAACGTCCTGACTTTC.